One sample yielded the 24 T cell receptor beta chains listed below, sequenced in a study of vaccination and CD4 T cells after COVID-19. Time point defined: late sampling 161 to 241 days after vaccination in three convalescent patients. MiXCR, run by TCRdb on the PCR reads, gives a single entry per CDR3 protein. The table has some 29,000 distinct CDR3 sequences, under 60% seen once. Specimen: CD4+ T cells from blood, collected about 7 months after SARS-CoV-2 vaccination. The receptors here all came from a human donor who had recovered from COVID-19.

J is TRBJ2-3 and V is TRBV6-1, with D perhaps given as TRBD1 or TRBD2 (6 bases each). V lost 6 bases to trimming and J lost 6 bases, with 13 bases between them. This CDR3 is 13 amino acids long. Germline CDR1 and CDR2: MNHNS and SASEGT. The CDR3 spells CASRRGHSDTQYF. As DNA, the CDR3 is TGTGCCAGCAGGCGGGGACACTCGGATACGCAGTATTTT.

There are a few counts of this clonotype. This chain connects TRBV2 to TRBJ2-2; TRBD1 matches at 11 bases. With V trimmed by 8 bases and J by 6 bases, 5 bases remained unmatched. The CDR3 is 14 residues long. Germline CDR1 and CDR2: SNHLY and FYNNEI. In DNA, the CDR3 is TGTGCCAGCGATCCGGGACAGGGGGCCGGGGAGCTGTTTTTT. Its protein is CASDPGQGAGELFF.

The rearrangement uses TRBV7-6 and TRBJ2-1; 8 bases fit TRBD1. The J segment lost 2 bases and the V segment lost 1 base, leaving 1 base of the junction unmatched. The germline V gene has CDR1 SGHVS and CDR2 FNYEAQ. The CDR3 extends over 15 amino acids. The CDR3 DNA reads as TGTGCCAGCAGCTTAGGGACAGGGACCTACAATGAGCAGTTCTTC. It encodes CASSLGTGTYNEQFF. Together with reference TRBV7-6 and TRBJ2-1, the CDR3 gives the full variable domain: GAGVSQSPRYKVTKRGQDVALRCDPISGHVSLYWYRQALGQGPEFLTYFNYEAQQDKSGLPNDRFSAERPEGSISTLTIQRTEQRDSAMYRCASSLGTGTYNEQFFGPGTRLTVL.

The chain has TRBV15 and TRBJ1-2, with D unclear. The germline V gene encodes CDR1 LNHNV and CDR2 YYDKDF (reference sequence). Trimming pared 3 bases from V and 8 bases from J, leaving 16 bases between. The CDR3 is 14 amino acids. CDR3 coding DNA: TGTGCCACCAGCAGTGGTACCGCTTGGAGCGGCTACACCTTC. This translates into CATSSGTAWSGYTF.

The rearrangement uses TRBV11-2 and TRBJ1-1; D gene ambiguous. Per the germline V gene, CDR1 is SGHAT and CDR2 is FQNNGV. The length of the CDR3 is 13 residues. V was cut by 3 bases and J by 1 base, with 6 bases left in between. DNA for the CDR3: TGTGCCAGCAGCTTTGAGGGGAACACTGAAGCTTTCTTT. The encoded protein is CASSFEGNTEAFF.

The chain carries TRBV11-2 and TRBJ2-7, with D hard to call. V was shortened by 1 base and J by 3 bases, with 10 bases between the two germline ends. This CDR3 spans 14 amino acids. The germline CDR1 and CDR2 sequences are SGHAT and FQNNGV. The CDR3 bases are TGTGCCAGCAGCTTAGGTCTCACACTCTACGAGCAGTACTTC. This translates into CASSLGLTLYEQYF.

The chain uses TRBV28 and TRBJ1-2; weak D call: TRBD1 (5 bases). Germline V lookup: CDR1 MDHEN, CDR2 SYDVKM. The CDR3 is 16 residues long. Trimming removed 7 bases from V and 2 bases from J, with 20 bases in between. CDR3 DNA sequence: TGTGCCAGCATCCTGGGGGGGAAAGAGAAGAACTATGGCTACACCTTC. Its translation is CASILGGKEKNYGYTF.

This clonotype was detected only a few times. The rearrangement links TRBV7-8 to TRBJ2-1, with D possibly matching TRBD2 (5 bases). Trimming shortened V by 8 bases and J by 5 bases, and 16 bases separated the two germline ends. The germline gives CDR1 SGHVS, CDR2 FQNEAQ. CDR3 size: 14 residues. Written as DNA, the CDR3 is TGTGCCAGCTTTCCGGGGTTTGGCGACAATGAGCAGTTCTTC. It translates to CASFPGFGDNEQFF.

There are a few counts of this clonotype. The rearrangement uses TRBV7-8 and TRBJ2-7; D unresolved. The CDR3 extends over 15 amino acids. CDR1 is SGHVS, CDR2 FQNEAQ, per germline. V lost 2 bases and J 2 bases, leaving 13 bases between the germline ends. The CDR3 reads CASSLKLAATYEQYF. The CDR3 DNA is TGTGCCAGCAGCTTAAAATTAGCTGCCACCTACGAGCAGTACTTC.

This chain links TRBV4-2 with TRBJ2-2; 11 bases map to TRBD2. Germline-derived CDR1 and CDR2 are LGHNA and YNFKEQ. The trim removed 0 bases at V and 6 bases at J, leaving 12 bases unmatched. The CDR3 consists of 19 residues. CDR3 nucleotides: TGTGCCAGCAGCCAAGAGCAGGCCGGTAGCGGGAGGGGGGCCGGGGAGCTGTTTTTT. This codes for CASSQEQAGSGRGAGELFF.

CDR3 sequence reads: CASRSGGFYEQYF. The CDR3 region has the DNA TGTGCCAGCAGATCAGGGGGCTTTTACGAGCAGTACTTC. The genes are TRBV12-3 or TRBV12-4 and TRBJ2-7, with TRBD1 matching over 8 bases. The CDR3 is 13 amino acids. The V and J ends lost 6 bases and 4 bases, in that order; junction bases with no gene match: 5.

The chain uses TRBV20-1 and TRBJ2-7; D unclear. CDR1 is DFQATT and CDR2 is SNEGSKA in the germline V gene (reference sequence). The CDR3 runs to 13 residues. V gave up 4 bases and J gave up 2 bases, with 12 bases separating them. The CDR3 coding sequence is TGCAGTGCTAACCGAGACCACGCCTACGAGCAGTACTTC. It encodes CSANRDHAYEQYF.

The J gene is TRBJ2-2, the V gene TRBV6-5; no clear D gene. CDR3 size: 15 residues. Germline loops: CDR1 MNHEY, CDR2 SVGAGI. V was shortened by 0 bases and J by 3 bases, with 8 bases between the two germline ends. The CDR3 is CASSYSNLYTGELFF. The CDR3 DNA sequence: TGTGCCAGCAGTTACTCGAATCTATACACCGGGGAGCTGTTTTTT.

The genes are TRBV7-3 and TRBJ2-1; a possible D gene is TRBD2 (6 bases). The length of the CDR3 is 15 residues. The V end was cut by 2 bases, the J end by 5 bases, with 13 bases between. The germline gives CDR1 SGHTA, CDR2 FQGTGA. CDR3 nucleotides: TGTGCCAGCAGCTTATGGGGAGGACCTGACAATGAGCAGTTCTTC. Protein sequence: CASSLWGGPDNEQFF.

The chain is built from TRBV20-1 and TRBJ1-1, with 7 positions matching TRBD1. The CDR3 sequence is 14 residues long. Germline V lookup: CDR1 DFQATT, CDR2 SNEGSKA (reference sequence). V lost 8 bases to trimming and J lost 8 bases; unmatched junction nucleotides: 17. CDR3 coding DNA: TGCAGTTCTACCCGGTCACAGGGGATGGAAGAAGCTTTCTTT. Translated: CSSTRSQGMEEAFF.

V usage is TRBV27 and J usage is TRBJ1-2, with TRBD1 as a possible D gene (6 bases). Germline CDR1 reads MNHEY; CDR2 reads SMNVEV (reference sequence). The CDR3 is 14 amino acids. V lost 6 bases and J lost 0, with 11 bases in between. The CDR3 coding sequence is TGTGCCAGCAGACCGACAGGTCCTAACTATGGCTACACCTTC. The encoded protein is CASRPTGPNYGYTF.

This chain links TRBV25-1 with TRBJ2-3, with unresolved D. Germline CDR1 is MGHDK and CDR2 is SYGVNS. V lost 4 bases and J 0 bases, leaving 2 bases between the germline ends. This CDR3 is built from 12 residues. CDR3: CASSASTDTQYF. The DNA for the CDR3 is TGTGCCAGCAGTGCTAGCACAGATACGCAGTATTTT.

The V gene is TRBV7-9, the J gene TRBJ1-1; D is uncertain. CDR1 and CDR2 (germline): SEHNR, FQNEAQ (reference sequence). V was cut by 6 bases and J by 2 bases, with 10 bases left in between. The CDR3 runs to 13 residues. In DNA, the CDR3 is TGTGCCAGCAGTAAGTGGGGAAACACTGAAGCTTTCTTT. Translation: CASSKWGNTEAFF.

This clonotype was counted only a few times. The chain recombines TRBV28 with TRBJ1-1; TRBD1 might be the D (5 bases). CDR1 and CDR2 (germline): MDHEN, SYDVKM. The CDR3 consists of 15 residues. V shed 6 bases and J shed 4 bases, with 18 bases lying between them. The CDR3 sequence is CASRKTGGMFTEAFF. The DNA for the CDR3 is TGTGCCAGCAGGAAAACGGGGGGGATGTTCACTGAAGCTTTCTTT.

The rearrangement links TRBV20-1 to TRBJ2-5, with TRBD2 identical over 10 bases. There are 13 residues in the CDR3. Germline-derived CDR1 and CDR2 are DFQATT and SNEGSKA (reference sequence). With V trimmed by 6 bases and J by 4 bases, 5 bases remained unmatched. Here the CDR3 DNA reads TGCAGTGCCCCTCGACTAGCGGGAGAGACCCAGTACTTC. Translating it yields CSAPRLAGETQYF.

This chain connects TRBV4-1 to TRBJ2-7; D may correspond to TRBD1 or TRBD2 (6 bases each). The CDR3 is 15 amino acids. Trimming pared 3 bases from V and 0 bases from J, leaving 12 bases between. Germline lookup yields CDR1 MGHRA and CDR2 YSYEKL. CDR3 sequence reads: CASSQAGQPSYEQYF. CDR3 sequence (DNA): TGCGCCAGCAGCCAGGCGGGACAACCCTCCTACGAGCAGTACTTC.

The gene calls are TRBV20-1 and TRBJ2-7; no firm D call. This CDR3 comprises 13 residues. The V end was cut by 3 bases, the J end by 2 bases, with 11 bases between. Germline V gives CDR1 DFQATT, CDR2 SNEGSKA (reference sequence). CDR3 amino acids: CSARGLGTYEQYF. CDR3 in DNA: TGCAGTGCTAGGGGTCTAGGTACCTACGAGCAGTACTTC.

The gene calls are TRBV20-1 and TRBJ2-1; D is possibly TRBD1 (6 bases). The CDR3 has 15 residues. Germline CDR1 is DFQATT and CDR2 is SNEGSKA (reference sequence). V gave up 3 bases and J gave up 0 bases, with 12 bases separating them. CDR3 nucleotides: TGCAGTGCTAGTAGGGCGGACAGCTCCTACAATGAGCAGTTCTTC. It yields the protein CSASRADSSYNEQFF.

This rearrangement joins TRBV9 to TRBJ2-7; D remains ambiguous. CDR3 length equals 13 residues. V was shortened by 4 bases and J by 0 bases, with 8 bases between the two germline ends. Germline V CDR1 and CDR2: SGDLS, YYNGEE. CDR3 residues: CASSPGYSYEQYF. CDR3 DNA sequence: TGTGCCAGCAGCCCCGGGTACTCCTACGAGCAGTACTTC.